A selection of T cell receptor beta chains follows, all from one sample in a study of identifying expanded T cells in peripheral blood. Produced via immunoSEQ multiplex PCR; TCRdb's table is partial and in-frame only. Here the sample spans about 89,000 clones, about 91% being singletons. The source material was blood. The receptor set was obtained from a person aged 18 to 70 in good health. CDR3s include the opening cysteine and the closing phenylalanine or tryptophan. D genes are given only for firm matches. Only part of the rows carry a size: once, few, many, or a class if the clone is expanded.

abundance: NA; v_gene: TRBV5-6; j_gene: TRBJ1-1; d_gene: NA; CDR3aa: CASSLGVAEAFF; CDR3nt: TGTGCCAGCAGCTTGGGGGTTGCGGAAGCTTTCTTT
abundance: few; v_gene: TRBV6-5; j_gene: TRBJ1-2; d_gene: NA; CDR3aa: CASTPKPDSGYGYTF; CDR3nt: TGTGCCAGCACCCCTAAACCGGATAGTGGCTATGGCTACACCTTC
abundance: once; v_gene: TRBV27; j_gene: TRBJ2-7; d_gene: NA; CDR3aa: CASSWIRDSSYEQYF; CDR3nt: TGTGCCAGCAGCTGGATCCGAGACAGTTCCTACGAGCAGTACTTC
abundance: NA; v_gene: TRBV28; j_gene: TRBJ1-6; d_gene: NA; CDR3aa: CASSIGQGVYSPLHF; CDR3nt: TGTGCCAGCAGTATAGGGCAGGGCGTTTATTCACCCCTCCACTTT
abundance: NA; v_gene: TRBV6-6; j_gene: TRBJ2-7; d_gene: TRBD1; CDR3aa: CASSPGGREQYF; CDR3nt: TGTGCCAGCAGCCCAGGGGGCCGGGAGCAGTACTTC
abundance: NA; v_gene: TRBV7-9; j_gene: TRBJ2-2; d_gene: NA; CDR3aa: CASSFGRGGAGELFF; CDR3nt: TGTGCCAGCAGTTTTGGCAGGGGTGGGGCCGGGGAGCTGTTTTTT
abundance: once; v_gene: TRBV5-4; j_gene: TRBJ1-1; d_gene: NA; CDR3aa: CASRPTGGVGEGTEAFF; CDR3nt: TGTGCCAGCAGACCGACTGGGGGCGTGGGTGAAGGCACTGAAGCTTTCTTT
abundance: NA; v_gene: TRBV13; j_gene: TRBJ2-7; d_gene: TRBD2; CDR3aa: CASSRPGGSGSYEQYF; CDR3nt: TGTGCCAGCAGCCGCCCCGGCGGGAGCGGCTCCTACGAGCAGTACTTC
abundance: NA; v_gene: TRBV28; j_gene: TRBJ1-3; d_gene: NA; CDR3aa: CASRIRGTGNTIYF; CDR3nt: TGTGCCAGCAGAATTAGGGGGACTGGAAACACCATATATTTT
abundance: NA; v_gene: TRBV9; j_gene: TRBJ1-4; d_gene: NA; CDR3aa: CASSVDGRTNEKLFF; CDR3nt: TGTGCCAGCAGCGTAGACGGTAGGACTAATGAAAAACTGTTTTTT
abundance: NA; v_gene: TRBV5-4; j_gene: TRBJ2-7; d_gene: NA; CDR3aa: CASSYEGGSYEQYF; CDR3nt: TGTGCCAGCAGCTACGAGGGGGGATCCTACGAGCAGTACTTC
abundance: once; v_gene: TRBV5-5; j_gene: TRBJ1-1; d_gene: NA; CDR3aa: CASSLEGFTEAFF; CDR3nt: TGTGCCAGCAGCTTGGAGGGTTTCACTGAAGCTTTCTTT
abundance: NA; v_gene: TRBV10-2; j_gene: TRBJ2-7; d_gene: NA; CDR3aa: CASSPLLYEQYF; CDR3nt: TGCGCCAGCAGTCCCCTCCTATACGAGCAGTACTTC
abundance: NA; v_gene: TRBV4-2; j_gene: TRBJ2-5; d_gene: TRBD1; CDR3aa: CASSQDGGQNRETQYF; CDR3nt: TGTGCCAGCAGCCAAGATGGGGGACAGAATCGCGAGACCCAGTACTTC
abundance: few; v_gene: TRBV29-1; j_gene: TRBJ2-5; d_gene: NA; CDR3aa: CSVESVAQYF; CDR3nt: TGCAGCGTTGAATCGGTGGCCCAGTACTTC
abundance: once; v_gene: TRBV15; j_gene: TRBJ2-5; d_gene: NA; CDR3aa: CATSSLIGETQYF; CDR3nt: TGTGCCACCAGCAGTCTTATCGGAGAGACCCAGTACTTC
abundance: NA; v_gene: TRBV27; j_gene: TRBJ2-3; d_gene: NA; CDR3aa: CASSPLGDTQYF; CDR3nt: TGTGCCAGCAGTCCCCTAGGAGATACGCAGTATTTT
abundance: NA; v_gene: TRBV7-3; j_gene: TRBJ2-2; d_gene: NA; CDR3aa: CASSLSSVNTGELFF; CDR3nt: TGTGCCAGCAGCTTGAGTAGCGTCAACACCGGGGAGCTGTTTTTT
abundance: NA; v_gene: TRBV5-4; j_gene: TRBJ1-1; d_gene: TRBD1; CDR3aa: CATFKGGGYTEAFF; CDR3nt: TGTGCCACTTTTAAAGGGGGCGGCTACACTGAAGCTTTCTTT
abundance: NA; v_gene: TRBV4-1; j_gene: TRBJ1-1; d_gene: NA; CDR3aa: CASSQDLGTRTEAFF; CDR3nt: TGCGCCAGCAGCCAAGATCTTGGGACCCGGACTGAAGCTTTCTTT
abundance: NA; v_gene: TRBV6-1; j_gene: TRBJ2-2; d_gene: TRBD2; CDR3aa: CASGGLADLGELFF; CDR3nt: TGTGCCAGCGGAGGACTAGCGGACCTCGGGGAGCTGTTTTTT
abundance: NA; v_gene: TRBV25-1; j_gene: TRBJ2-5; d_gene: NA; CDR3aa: CASSPAGAQETQYF; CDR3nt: TGTGCCAGCAGCCCTGCGGGGGCACAAGAGACCCAGTACTTC
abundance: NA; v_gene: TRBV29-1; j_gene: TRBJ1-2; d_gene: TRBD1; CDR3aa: CSVEGQGAGGYTF; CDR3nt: TGCAGCGTTGAGGGACAGGGGGCGGGCGGCTACACCTTC
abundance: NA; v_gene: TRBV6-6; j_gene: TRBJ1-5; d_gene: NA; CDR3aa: CASSYGSGHSNQPQHF; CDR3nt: TGTGCCAGCAGTTACGGATCAGGCCATAGCAATCAGCCCCAGCATTTT
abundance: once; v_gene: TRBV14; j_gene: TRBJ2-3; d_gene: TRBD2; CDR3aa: CASSPGTSGYTDTQYF; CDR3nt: TGTGCCAGCAGCCCGGGGACTAGCGGCTACACAGATACGCAGTATTTT
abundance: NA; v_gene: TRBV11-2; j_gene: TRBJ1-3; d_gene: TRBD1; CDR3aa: CASSLGTGGYGNTIYF; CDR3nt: TGTGCCAGCAGCTTAGGGACAGGGGGCTATGGAAACACCATATATTTT
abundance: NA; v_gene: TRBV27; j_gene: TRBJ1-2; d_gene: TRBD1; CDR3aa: CASSDRGYGYTF; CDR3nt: TGTGCCAGCAGCGACAGGGGCTATGGCTACACCTTC
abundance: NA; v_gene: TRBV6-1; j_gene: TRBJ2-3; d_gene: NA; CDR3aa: CATRQVGSTDTQYF; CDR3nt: TGTGCCACCCGACAGGTCGGAAGTACAGATACGCAGTATTTT
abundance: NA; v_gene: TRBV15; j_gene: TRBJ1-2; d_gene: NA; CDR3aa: CATSRDRGAIHYGYTF; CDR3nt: TGTGCCACCAGCAGAGATCGAGGGGCCATACACTATGGCTACACCTTC
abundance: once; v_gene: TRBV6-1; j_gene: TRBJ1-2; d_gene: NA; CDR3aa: CASIGGQGFNGYTF; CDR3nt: TGTGCCAGCATTGGGGGGCAAGGCTTTAATGGCTACACCTTC
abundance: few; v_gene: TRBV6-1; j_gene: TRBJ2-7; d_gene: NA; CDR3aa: CASSERTDGRAYEQYF; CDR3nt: TGTGCCAGCAGTGAAAGAACGGACGGACGAGCCTACGAGCAGTACTTC
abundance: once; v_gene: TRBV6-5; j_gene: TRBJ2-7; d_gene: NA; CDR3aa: CASSFTGRSYEQYF; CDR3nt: TGTGCCAGCAGTTTCACAGGGCGTTCCTACGAGCAGTACTTC
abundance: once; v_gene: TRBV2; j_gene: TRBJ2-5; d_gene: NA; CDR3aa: CASSPRTDTQETQYF; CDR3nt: TGTGCCAGCAGTCCCCGAACTGATACACAAGAGACCCAGTACTTC
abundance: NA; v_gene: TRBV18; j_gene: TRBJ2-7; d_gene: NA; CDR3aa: CASSPPTTHVEQYF; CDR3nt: TGTGCCAGCTCACCGCCCACTACTCATGTCGAGCAGTACTTC
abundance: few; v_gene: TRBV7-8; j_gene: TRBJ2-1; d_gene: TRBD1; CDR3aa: CASSLRVGGEGEQFF; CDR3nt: TGTGCCAGCAGCTTACGTGTAGGGGGCGAGGGGGAGCAGTTCTTC
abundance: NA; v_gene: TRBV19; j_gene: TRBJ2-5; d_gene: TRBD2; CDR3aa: CASSAPITAGEETQYF; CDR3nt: TGTGCCAGTAGTGCGCCCATAACAGCGGGAGAAGAGACCCAGTACTTC